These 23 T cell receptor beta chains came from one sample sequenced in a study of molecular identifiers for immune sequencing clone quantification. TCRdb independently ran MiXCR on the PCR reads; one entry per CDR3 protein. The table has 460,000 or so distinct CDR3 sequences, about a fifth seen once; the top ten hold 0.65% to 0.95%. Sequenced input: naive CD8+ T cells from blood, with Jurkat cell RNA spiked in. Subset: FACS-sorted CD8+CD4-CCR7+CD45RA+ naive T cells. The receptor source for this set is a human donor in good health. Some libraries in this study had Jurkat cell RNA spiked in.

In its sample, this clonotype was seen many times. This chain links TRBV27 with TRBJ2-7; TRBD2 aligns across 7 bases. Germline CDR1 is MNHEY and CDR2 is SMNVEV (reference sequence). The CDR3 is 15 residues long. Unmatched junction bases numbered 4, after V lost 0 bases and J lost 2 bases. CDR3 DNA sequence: TGTGCCAGCAGTTTATCGAGCGGGGAGGCCTACGAGCAGTACTTC. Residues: CASSLSSGEAYEQYF.

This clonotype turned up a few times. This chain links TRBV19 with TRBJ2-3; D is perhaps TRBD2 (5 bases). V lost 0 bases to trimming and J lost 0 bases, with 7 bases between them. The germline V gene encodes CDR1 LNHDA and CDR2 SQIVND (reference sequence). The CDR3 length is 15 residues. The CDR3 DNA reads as TGTGCCAGTAGTATAGATCCTAGCAGCACAGATACGCAGTATTTT. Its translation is CASSIDPSSTDTQYF. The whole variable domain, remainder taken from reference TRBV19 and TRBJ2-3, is DGGITQSPKYLFRKEGQNVTLSCEQNLNHDAMYWYRQDPGQGLRLIYYSQIVNDFQKGDIAEGYSVSREKKESFPLTVTSAQKNPTAFYLCASSIDPSSTDTQYFGPGTRLTVL.

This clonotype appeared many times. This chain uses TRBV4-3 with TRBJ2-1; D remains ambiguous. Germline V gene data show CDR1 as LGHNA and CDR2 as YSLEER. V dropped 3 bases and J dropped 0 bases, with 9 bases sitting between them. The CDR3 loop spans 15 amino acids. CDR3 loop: CASSQGRSSYNEQFF. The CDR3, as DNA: TGCGCCAGCAGCCAGGGAAGGAGCTCCTACAATGAGCAGTTCTTC.

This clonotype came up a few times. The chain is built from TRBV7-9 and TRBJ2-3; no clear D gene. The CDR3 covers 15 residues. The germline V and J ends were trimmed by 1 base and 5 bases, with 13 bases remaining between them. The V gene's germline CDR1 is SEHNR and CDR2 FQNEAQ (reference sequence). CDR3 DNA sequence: TGTGCCAGCAGCTTAGTTTCCCTGATCATAGATACGCAGTATTTT. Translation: CASSLVSLIIDTQYF.

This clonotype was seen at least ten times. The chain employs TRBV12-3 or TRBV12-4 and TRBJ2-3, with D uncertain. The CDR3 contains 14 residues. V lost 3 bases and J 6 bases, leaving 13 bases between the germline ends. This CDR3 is CASSFQILGDTQYF. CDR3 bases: TGTGCCAGCAGTTTCCAAATCCTTGGCGATACGCAGTATTTT.

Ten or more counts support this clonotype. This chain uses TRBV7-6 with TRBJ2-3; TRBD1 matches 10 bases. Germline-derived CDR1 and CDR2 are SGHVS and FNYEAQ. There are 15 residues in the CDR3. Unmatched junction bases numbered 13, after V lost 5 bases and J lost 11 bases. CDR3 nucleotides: TGTGCCAGCAGCCCCTTTACGCCGGGACAGGGGATGCAGTATTTT. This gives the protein CASSPFTPGQGMQYF.

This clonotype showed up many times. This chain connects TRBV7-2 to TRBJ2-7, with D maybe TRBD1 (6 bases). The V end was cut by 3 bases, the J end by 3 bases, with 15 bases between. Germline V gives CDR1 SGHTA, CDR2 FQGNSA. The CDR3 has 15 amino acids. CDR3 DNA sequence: TGTGCCAGCAGCTTGGGGGCTAGCAGCTACTACGAGCAGTACTTC. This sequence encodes CASSLGASSYYEQYF. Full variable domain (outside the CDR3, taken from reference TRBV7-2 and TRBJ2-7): GAGVSQSPSNKVTEKGKDVELRCDPISGHTALYWYRQSLGQGLEFLIYFQGNSAPDKSGLPSDRFSAERTGGSVSTLTIQRTQQEDSAVYLCASSLGASSYYEQYFGPGTRLTVT.

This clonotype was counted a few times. This CDR3 reads CASSPNGAGPSDEQYF. DNA for the CDR3: TGTGCCAGCAGTCCAAATGGGGCAGGCCCCTCGGACGAGCAGTACTTC. This rearrangement joins TRBV7-9 to TRBJ2-7; maybe TRBD1 (5 bases). Germline V gene data show CDR1 as SEHNR and CDR2 as FQNEAQ (reference sequence). The V gene lost 6 bases and the J gene lost 5 bases, with 23 bases spanning the gap. CDR3 length: 16 residues. Combining the CDR3 with reference TRBV7-9 and TRBJ2-7 gives the whole variable domain DTGVSQNPRHKITKRGQNVTFRCDPISEHNRLYWYRQTLGQGPEFLTYFQNEAQLEKSRLLSDRFSAERPKGSFSTLEIQRTEQGDSAMYLCASSPNGAGPSDEQYFGPGTRLTVT.

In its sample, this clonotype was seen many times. The CDR3 DNA reads TGCGCCAGCAGCTTGCCAGGTTTGGACGAGCAGTACTTC. It encodes CASSLPGLDEQYF. The V and J genes are TRBV5-1 and TRBJ2-7; D not certain. Germline loops: CDR1 SGHRS, CDR2 YFSETQ. The CDR3 runs 13 residues. The V and J ends lost 1 base and 5 bases respectively, with 10 bases between them. Full variable domain (missing parts from reference TRBV5-1 and TRBJ2-7): KAGVTQTPRYLIKTRGQQVTLSCSPISGHRSVSWYQQTPGQGLQFLFEYFSETQRNKGNFPGRFSGRQFSNSRSEMNVSTLELGDSALYLCASSLPGLDEQYFGPGTRLTVT.

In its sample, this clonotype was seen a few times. The CDR3 protein is CASASGSIEETQYF. CDR3 nucleotide sequence: TGTGCCAGCGCTAGCGGGAGTATCGAAGAGACCCAGTACTTC. The chain recombines TRBV2 with TRBJ2-5, with 10 bases lining up with TRBD2. CDR1 is SNHLY, CDR2 FYNNEI, per germline. The CDR3 contains 14 residues. After removal of 8 bases from V and 3 bases from J, the junction contained 6 bases not matched to a gene.

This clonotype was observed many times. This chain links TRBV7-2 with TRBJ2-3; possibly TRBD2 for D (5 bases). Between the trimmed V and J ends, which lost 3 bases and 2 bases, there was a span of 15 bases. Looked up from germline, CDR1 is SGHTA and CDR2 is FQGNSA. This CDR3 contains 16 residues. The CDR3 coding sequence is TGTGCCAGCAGCTTTTCAGCGGCCCTAAACACAGATACGCAGTATTTT. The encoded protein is CASSFSAALNTDTQYF.

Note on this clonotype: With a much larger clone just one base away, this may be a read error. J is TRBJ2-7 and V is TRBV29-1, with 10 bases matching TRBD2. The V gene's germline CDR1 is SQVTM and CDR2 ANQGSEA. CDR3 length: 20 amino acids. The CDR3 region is CSVNGAAGTDNASGGPEQHF. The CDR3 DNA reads TGCAGCGTGAATGGGGCCGCCGGGACAGATAATGCTAGCGGGGGACCCGAGCAGCACTTC.

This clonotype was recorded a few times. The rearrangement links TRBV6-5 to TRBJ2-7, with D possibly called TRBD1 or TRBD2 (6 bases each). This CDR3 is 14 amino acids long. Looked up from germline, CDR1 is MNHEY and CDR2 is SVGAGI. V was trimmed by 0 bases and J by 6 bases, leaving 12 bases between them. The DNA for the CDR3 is TGTGCCAGCAGTTACTCGGTGAGGGGGGTCGAGCAGTACTTC. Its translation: CASSYSVRGVEQYF.

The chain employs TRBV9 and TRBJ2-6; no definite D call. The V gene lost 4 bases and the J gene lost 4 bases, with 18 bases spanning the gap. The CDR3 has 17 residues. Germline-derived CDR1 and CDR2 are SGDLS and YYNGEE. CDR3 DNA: TGTGCCAGCAGCCCCCCCTTCACAGTGTCCGGGGCCAACGTCCTGACTTTC. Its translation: CASSPPFTVSGANVLTF.

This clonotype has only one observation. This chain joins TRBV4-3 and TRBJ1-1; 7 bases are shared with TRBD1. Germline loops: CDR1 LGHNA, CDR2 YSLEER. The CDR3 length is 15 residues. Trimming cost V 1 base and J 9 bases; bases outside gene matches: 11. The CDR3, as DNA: TGCGCCAGCAGCCAAGGGAGGATAGGGACAGCCAAAGCTTTCTTT. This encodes CASSQGRIGTAKAFF.

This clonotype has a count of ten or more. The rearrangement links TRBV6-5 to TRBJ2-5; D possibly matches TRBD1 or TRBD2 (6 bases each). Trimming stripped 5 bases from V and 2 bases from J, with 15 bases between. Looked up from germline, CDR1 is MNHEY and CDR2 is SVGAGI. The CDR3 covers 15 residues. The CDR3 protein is CASSKGGFRQETQYF. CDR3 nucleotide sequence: TGTGCCAGCAGTAAGGGGGGTTTTCGGCAAGAGACCCAGTACTTC.

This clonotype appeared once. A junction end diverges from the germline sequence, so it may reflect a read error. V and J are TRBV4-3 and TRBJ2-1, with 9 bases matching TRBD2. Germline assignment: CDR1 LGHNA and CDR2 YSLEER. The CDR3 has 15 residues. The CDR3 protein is CAGSQDSGSTNEQFF. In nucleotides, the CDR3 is TGCGCCGGCAGCCAAGATAGCGGGAGTACGAATGAGCAGTTCTTC.

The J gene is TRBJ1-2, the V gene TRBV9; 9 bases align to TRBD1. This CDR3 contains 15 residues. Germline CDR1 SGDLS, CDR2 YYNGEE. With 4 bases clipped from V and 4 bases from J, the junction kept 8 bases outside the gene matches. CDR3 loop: CASSSPGQGPYGYTF. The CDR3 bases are TGTGCCAGCAGCTCGCCGGGACAGGGCCCCTATGGCTACACCTTC.

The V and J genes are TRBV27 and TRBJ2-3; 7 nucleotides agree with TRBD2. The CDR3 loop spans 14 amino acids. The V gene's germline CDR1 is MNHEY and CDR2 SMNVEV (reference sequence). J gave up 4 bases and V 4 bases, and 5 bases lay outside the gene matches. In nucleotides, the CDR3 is TGTGCCAGCAGTTCGGCGGGAGTTCCAGATACGCAGTATTTT. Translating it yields CASSSAGVPDTQYF.

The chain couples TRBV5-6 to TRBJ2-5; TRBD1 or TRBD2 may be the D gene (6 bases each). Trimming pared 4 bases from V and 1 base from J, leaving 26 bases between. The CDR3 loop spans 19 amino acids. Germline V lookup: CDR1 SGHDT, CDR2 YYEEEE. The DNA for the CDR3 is TGTGCCAGCAGCCTAGCTAGCTGGGGGGCCGAAAGTGGCCAAGAGACCCAGTACTTC. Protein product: CASSLASWGAESGQETQYF. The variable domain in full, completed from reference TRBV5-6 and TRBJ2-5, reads DAGVTQSPTHLIKTRGQQVTLRCSPKSGHDTVSWYQQALGQGPQFIFQYYEEEERQRGNFPDRFSGHQFPNYSSELNVNALLLGDSALYLCASSLASWGAESGQETQYFGPGTRLLVL.

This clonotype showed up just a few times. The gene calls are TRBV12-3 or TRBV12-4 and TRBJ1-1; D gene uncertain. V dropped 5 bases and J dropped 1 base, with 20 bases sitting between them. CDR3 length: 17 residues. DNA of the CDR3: TGTGCCAGCAGTCTTTCCCTAACGCCCACCCCGAACACTGAAGCTTTCTTT. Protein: CASSLSLTPTPNTEAFF.

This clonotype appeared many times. DNA of the CDR3: TGTGCCAGCAGTACAGAGACAGGGGCGGTTCTCTTAGACTATGGCTACACCTTC. Protein sequence: CASSTETGAVLLDYGYTF. The V and J genes are TRBV28 and TRBJ1-2; 8 bases map to TRBD1. Trimming at V came to 5 bases and at J to 3 bases, leaving 17 bases not matched to a gene. CDR3 size: 18 residues. Germline CDR1 MDHEN, CDR2 SYDVKM.

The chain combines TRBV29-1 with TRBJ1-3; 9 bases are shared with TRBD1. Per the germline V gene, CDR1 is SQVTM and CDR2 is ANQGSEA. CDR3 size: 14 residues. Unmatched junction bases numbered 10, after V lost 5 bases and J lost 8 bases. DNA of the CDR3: TGCAGCGTTCTGGGACAGGGTTCAGGAGACACCATATATTTT. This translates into CSVLGQGSGDTIYF.